Sequencing of this T cell receptor beta chain was carried out in a study of shared clonotypes between healthy human individuals. Here immunoSEQ multiplex PCR was the method, and the copy in TCRdb shows in-frame clones only, minus some. The profile covers roughly 810,000 clones, with approximately 96% appearing a single time and under 0.3% taken by the ten largest. CD45RO negativity and positive selection for CCR7 defined naive CD8 cells, a population that excluded terminally differentiated effector memory CD45RA+ cells. Trimming removed 6 bases from V and 1 base from J; junction bases left unmatched: 8. The V gene's germline CDR1 is MDHEN and CDR2 SYDVKM. This CDR3 has 15 residues.

What was sequenced was naive CD8+ T cells sorted from blood. The source of this sequence is a man aged 25-40 years in good health. The chain links TRBV28 to TRBJ2-5; 7 nucleotides align to TRBD1. The CDR3 here is CASSLPTGSQETQYF. The CDR3 bases are TGTGCCAGCAGCCTCCCGACAGGGAGCCAAGAGACCCAGTACTTC.